The clone carrying this T cell receptor (beta chain) turned up a few times. Authors' data handling: By means of reference gene primer amplification, nucleated cell counts were estimated. The protocol was immunoSEQ multiplex PCR, while the TCRdb copy is restricted to in-frame clones and leaves out a portion. V, J and clone size are those of that table, while D and trimming were read from the DNA. The sample lists about 200,000 clones, 82% occurring once. The entry originates in a study of blood T cell repertoires in COVID-19. Overall study: The samples span acute and convalescent COVID-19 from the United States, Italy and Spain. T cells, B-cell-depleted T cells, or PBMCs supplied cDNA or gDNA.

Seattle enrolled patients during active infection and tracked them longitudinally. The ends were cut back, 4 bases at V and 5 bases at J, with 16 bases in the middle. CDR3 length equals 15 residues. CDR1 is SGHDT and CDR2 is YYEEEE in the germline V gene. This clonotype originated in a woman older than 75 with COVID-19, enrolled during active disease. Sequenced input: peripheral blood. V usage is TRBV5-6 and J usage is TRBJ1-5; D call uncertain. Written as DNA, the CDR3 is TGTGCCAGCAGCAGCTTGGAGGTAATCGATCAGCCCCAGCATTTT. This sequence encodes CASSSLEVIDQPQHF.